This record concerns one T cell receptor (beta chain) sequence. This entry belongs to a study of blood T cell repertoires in COVID-19. Study summary: T cells, B-cell-depleted T cells, or PBMCs supplied cDNA or gDNA.

Sequenced by immunoSEQ multiplex PCR; TCRdb stores in-frame clones only, minus some. Of about 74,000 clones listed, around 91% are singletons. The V and J ends lost 7 bases and 4 bases, in that order; junction bases with no gene match: 7. CDR3 length: 13 residues. Per the germline V gene, CDR1 is SQVTM and CDR2 is ANQGSEA. Sequenced material: peripheral blood. This clonotype was sampled from a woman in her forties or fifties in a cohort sampled during active COVID-19. The chain uses TRBV29-1 and TRBJ1-1, with 9 bases matching TRBD1. DNA for the CDR3: TGCAGCGCCCTACAGGGGGCGAGCACTGAAGCTTTCTTT. Protein: CSALQGASTEAFF.